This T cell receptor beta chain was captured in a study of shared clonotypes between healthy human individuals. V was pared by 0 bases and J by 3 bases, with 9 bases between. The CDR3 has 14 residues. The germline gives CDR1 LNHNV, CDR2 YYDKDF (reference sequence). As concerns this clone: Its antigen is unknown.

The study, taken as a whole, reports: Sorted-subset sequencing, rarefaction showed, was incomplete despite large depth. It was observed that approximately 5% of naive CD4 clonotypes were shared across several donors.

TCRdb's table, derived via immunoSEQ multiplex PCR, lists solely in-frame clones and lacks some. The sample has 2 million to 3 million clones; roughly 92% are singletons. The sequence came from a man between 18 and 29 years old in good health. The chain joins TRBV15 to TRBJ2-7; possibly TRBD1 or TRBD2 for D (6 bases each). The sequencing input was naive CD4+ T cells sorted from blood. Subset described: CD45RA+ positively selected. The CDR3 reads CATSRDGGLYEQYF. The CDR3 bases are TGTGCCACCAGCAGAGATGGGGGGCTCTACGAGCAGTACTTC.